Described below is a single T cell receptor beta chain sequence and its context. The antigen is unknown. Germline lookup yields CDR1 SGHRS and CDR2 YFSETQ. The CDR3 has 16 residues. Trimming removed 4 bases at V and 2 bases at J, with 13 bases between. This sample is drawn from a study of T cell responses to AZD1222 COVID-19 vaccine. Sequencing was performed with immunoSEQ multiplex PCR; in TCRdb, only in-frame clones are kept and a portion is missing. The table lists over 100,000 clones, 87% of them singletons. Study-wide results and limits: Donors in the cohort were predominantly white British and more often female, and clonal diversity was possibly underestimated. Within unmutated variant regions lay the reported targets of nearly half of spike-specific TCRs. Two AZD1222 doses significantly raised spike-specific TCR breadth and depth over controls.

The genes are TRBV5-1 and TRBJ2-6, with D perhaps matching TRBD1 (5 bases). The receptor was derived from an adult who received the AZD1222 COVID-19 vaccine. Sequences were derived from peripheral blood, sampled 28 days after the second AZD1222 dose. CDR3 loop: CASSSSRGAGANVLTF. For the CDR3, the DNA is TGCGCCAGCAGCAGCTCTAGGGGCGCTGGGGCCAACGTCCTGACTTTC. The whole variable domain, filled in from reference TRBV5-1 and TRBJ2-6, reads KAGVTQTPRYLIKTRGQQVTLSCSPISGHRSVSWYQQTPGQGLQFLFEYFSETQRNKGNFPGRFSGRQFSNSRSEMNVSTLELGDSALYLCASSSSRGAGANVLTFGAGSRLTVL.